Below are 11 T cell receptor beta chains sequenced from a single sample in a study of CD8+CD57+ T cells in acquired aplastic anemia. CDR3 and TCR beta VDJ profiling relied on a genomic DNA template. One entry per CDR3 protein, called by TCRdb with MiXCR from the reads. The top ten clones hold around 46% of a sample with 200,000 or so distinct CDR3 sequences, 50% to 75% of them seen once. Sequenced material: sorted CD4+, CD8+, or CD8+CD57+ T cells (not recorded which) from PBMCs. The receptors come from a human donor with severe aplastic anemia or a healthy control (not recorded which).

The rearrangement uses TRBV27 and TRBJ1-2; a weak D match, TRBD1 (6 bases). The length of the CDR3 is 13 residues. CDR1 MNHEY and CDR2 SMNVEV come from the germline V gene (reference sequence). The germline V and J ends were trimmed by 4 bases and 5 bases, with 11 bases remaining between them. The CDR3 spells CASSSMDRYGYTF. CDR3 DNA sequence: TGTGCCAGCAGTTCCATGGACAGATATGGCTACACCTTC.

DNA for the CDR3: TGTGCCAGCAGCCAAGGGGGAGGCAGGGGCTATGGCTACACCTTC. Translation: CASSQGGGRGYGYTF. The chain is built from TRBV14 and TRBJ1-2; D possibly corresponds to TRBD1 (6 bases). V gave up 1 base and J gave up 4 bases, with 13 bases separating them. Per the germline V gene, CDR1 is SGHDN and CDR2 is FVKESK. The CDR3 loop spans 15 amino acids.

This rearrangement joins TRBV24-1 to TRBJ2-1, with D possibly matching TRBD2 (7 bases). V shed 0 bases and J shed 6 bases, with 8 bases lying between them. The CDR3 is 14 residues long. Germline V gene lookup returns CDR1 KGHDR and CDR2 SFDVKD. CDR3: CATSDLRGANEQFF. DNA for the CDR3: TGTGCCACCAGTGATTTGCGGGGGGCCAATGAGCAGTTCTTC.

In this sample, this clonotype turned up once. V usage is TRBV10-3 and J usage is TRBJ2-7, with TRBD1 as a possible D gene (6 bases). Germline assignment: CDR1 ENHRY and CDR2 SYGVKD. The V end was cut by 3 bases, the J end by 4 bases, with 22 bases between. This CDR3 contains 17 residues. CDR3 sequence (DNA): TGTGCCATCAGTGACTACGACAGGCTCGGTCTTGGGTACGAGCAGTACTTC. Translated: CAISDYDRLGLGYEQYF.

The chain is built from TRBV5-5 and TRBJ2-3; D remains unclear. Germline V gene sequence: CDR1 SGHKS, CDR2 YYEKEE (reference sequence). The ends were cut back, 3 bases at V and 4 bases at J, with 9 bases in the middle. This CDR3 region has 13 residues. The CDR3 DNA sequence: TGTGCCAGCAGCTCCCCCCTGCCAGATACGCAGTATTTT. The encoded protein is CASSSPLPDTQYF. The full variable domain, completed using reference TRBV5-5 and TRBJ2-3, is DAGVTQSPTHLIKTRGQQVTLRCSPISGHKSVSWYQQVLGQGPQFIFQYYEKEERGRGNFPDRFSARQFPNYSSELNVNALLLGDSALYLCASSSPLPDTQYFGPGTRLTVL.

Ten or more counts support this clonotype. The gene calls are TRBV7-9 and TRBJ2-7; D uncertain. The CDR3 is 13 amino acids. Germline lookup yields CDR1 SEHNR and CDR2 FQNEAQ (reference sequence). V dropped 3 bases and J dropped 0 bases, with 6 bases sitting between them. The CDR3 loop reads CASSLDGSYEQYF. CDR3 coding DNA: TGTGCCAGCAGCTTGGACGGCTCCTACGAGCAGTACTTC.

The chain combines TRBV7-9 with TRBJ2-2; D is perhaps TRBD1 (5 bases). The V gene lost 5 bases and the J gene lost 6 bases, with 10 bases spanning the gap. Germline V CDR1 and CDR2: SEHNR, FQNEAQ (reference sequence). The CDR3 consists of 13 residues. The CDR3 DNA is TGTGCCAGCAGCCTCAGGGTGTCCGGGGAGCTGTTTTTT. Its translation: CASSLRVSGELFF.

The chain joins TRBV20-1 to TRBJ2-7; D uncertain. CDR3 length equals 15 residues. CDR1 and CDR2 from the germline V gene are DFQATT and SNEGSKA (reference sequence). Trimming left V 1 base short and J 2 bases short, with 15 bases between. CDR3 loop: CSARGLTEITYEQYF. The DNA for the CDR3 is TGCAGTGCTAGAGGACTGACGGAGATCACCTACGAGCAGTACTTC.

This rearrangement joins TRBV19 to TRBJ1-2; D may be TRBD1 (5 bases). Germline V gene lookup returns CDR1 LNHDA and CDR2 SQIVND (reference sequence). The V gene lost 6 bases and the J gene lost 5 bases, with 16 bases spanning the gap. CDR3 length equals 14 residues. CDR3 loop: CASRDSGGGYGYTF. CDR3 coding DNA: TGTGCCAGTAGGGATTCCGGGGGTGGATATGGCTACACCTTC.

The chain recombines TRBV7-9 with TRBJ2-3; TRBD1 matches at 9 bases. The ends lost 5 bases at V and 2 bases at J; junction bases unmatched: 8. Germline V CDR1 and CDR2: SEHNR, FQNEAQ (reference sequence). This CDR3 has 16 amino acids. In DNA, the CDR3 is TGTGCCAGCAGCCCAACCCGGGACAGGGTCACAGATACGCAGTATTTT. Translation gives CASSPTRDRVTDTQYF.

As regards this clonotype: The CDR3 end shows no conserved phenylalanine or tryptophan, and so a read error is likely. Written as DNA, the CDR3 is TGTGCCAGCAGCTTAGGGGGCAGAAGCGCGGATACGCAGTATCTT. It translates to CASSLGGRSADTQYL. The chain has TRBV7-8 and TRBJ2-3; tentative D call: TRBD1 (5 bases). The V gene's germline CDR1 is SGHVS and CDR2 FQNEAQ. The CDR3 loop spans 15 amino acids. The germline V and J ends were trimmed by 1 base and 6 bases, with 14 bases remaining between them.